The present T cell receptor (beta chain) was sequenced within a study of beta chain features in type 1 diabetes. Sequenced material consisted of expressed TCRB transcripts (all of the isolated RNA was reverse transcribed). Sequencing was performed with immunoSEQ multiplex PCR; in TCRdb, only in-frame clones are kept and a portion is missing. The sample includes 900,000 or so clones, 15% to 20% of them seen just once. Purity exceeding 95% was reached by all sorted populations. The junction had 0 bases not matched to a gene; V was cut back by 0 bases and J by 3 bases. This CDR3 is 14 amino acids long. Germline V gene data show CDR1 as SGDLS and CDR2 as YYNGEE.

V and J are TRBV9 and TRBJ2-3, with 8 bases fitting TRBD2. The specimen sequenced was naive CD4+ T cells from blood. The TCR was taken from a young woman in good health. CDR3 in DNA: TGTGCCAGCAGCGTAGGACTAGCGACAGATACGCAGTATTTT. Amino acids: CASSVGLATDTQYF. The variable domain in full, completed from reference TRBV9 and TRBJ2-3, reads DSGVTQTPKHLITATGQRVTLRCSPRSGDLSVYWYQQSLDQGLQFLIQYYNGEERAKGNILERFSAQQFPDLHSELNLSSLELGDSALYFCASSVGLATDTQYFGPGTRLTVL.